The present TCR beta chain was sequenced within a study of blood T cell repertoires in COVID-19. The assay was immunoSEQ multiplex PCR, and TCRdb's table has in-frame clones only and misses some. The table shows around 190,000 clones, with roughly 90% occurring only once. This CDR3 region has 16 residues. V shed 8 bases and J shed 7 bases, with 26 bases lying between them. CDR1 is SGDLS and CDR2 is YYNGEE in the germline V gene. This TCR derives from a man between 18 and 29 years old with active or convalescent COVID-19. V and J are TRBV9 and TRBJ2-3, with D tentatively TRBD2 (6 bases). The specimen sequenced was peripheral blood. In DNA form, the CDR3 reads TGTGCCAGAACCGGGACTGCCAAAATTTTTCAGTATACGCAGTATTTT. It specifies CARTGTAKIFQYTQYF.